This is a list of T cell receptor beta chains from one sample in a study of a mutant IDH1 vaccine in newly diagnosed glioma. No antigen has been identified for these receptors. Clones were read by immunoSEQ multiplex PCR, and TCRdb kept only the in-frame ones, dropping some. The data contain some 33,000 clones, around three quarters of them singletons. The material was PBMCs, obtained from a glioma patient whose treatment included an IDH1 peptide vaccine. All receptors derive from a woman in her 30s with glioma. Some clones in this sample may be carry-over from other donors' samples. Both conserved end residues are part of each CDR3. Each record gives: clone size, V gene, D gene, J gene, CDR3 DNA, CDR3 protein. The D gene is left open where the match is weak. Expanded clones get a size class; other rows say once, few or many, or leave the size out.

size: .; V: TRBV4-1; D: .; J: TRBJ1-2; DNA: TGCGCCAGCAGCCAAGACAGGAACTATGGCTACACCTTC; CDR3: CASSQDRNYGYTF
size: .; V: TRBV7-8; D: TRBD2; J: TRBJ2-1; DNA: TGTGCCAGCACCCTCAGGCTAGCGGGAGTCAATGAGCAGTTCTTC; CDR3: CASTLRLAGVNEQFF
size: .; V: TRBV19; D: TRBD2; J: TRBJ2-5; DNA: TGTGCCAGTCGAGAGGGAGGGGAAGAGACCCAGTACTTC; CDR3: CASREGGEETQYF
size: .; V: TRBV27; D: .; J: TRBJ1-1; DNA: TGTGCCAGCAGCCTCAGGCGAGGTGGCACTGAAGCTTTCTTT; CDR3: CASSLRRGGTEAFF
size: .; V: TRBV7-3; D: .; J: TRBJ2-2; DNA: TGTGCCAGCAGTCCCCCGGGGCAACCGAACACCGGGGAGCTGTTTTTT; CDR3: CASSPPGQPNTGELFF
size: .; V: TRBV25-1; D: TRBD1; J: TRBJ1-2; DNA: TGTGCCAGCAGTTCTGGACAGGGTCATGGCTACACCTTC; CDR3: CASSSGQGHGYTF
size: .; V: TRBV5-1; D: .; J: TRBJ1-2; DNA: TGCGCCAGCAGACCGGGGGCCGACAGAGGGGTCACCTTC; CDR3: CASRPGADRGVTF
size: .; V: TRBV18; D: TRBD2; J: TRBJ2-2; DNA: TGTGCCAGCTCACCGGCACTAGCGGGAGTGGGCACCGGGGAGCTGTTTTTT; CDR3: CASSPALAGVGTGELFF
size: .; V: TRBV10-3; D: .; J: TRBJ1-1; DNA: TGTGCCATCAAATCCTCCTGGGGGGGGAACACTGAAGCTTTCTTT; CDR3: CAIKSSWGGNTEAFF
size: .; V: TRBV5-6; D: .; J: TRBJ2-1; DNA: TGTGCCAGCAGCCAAGGAGGGGGTGAGCAGTTCTTC; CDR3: CASSQGGGEQFF
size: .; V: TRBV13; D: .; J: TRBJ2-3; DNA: TGTGCCAGCAGCTTGGGGAGGGGGACAGATACGCAGTATTTT; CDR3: CASSLGRGTDTQYF
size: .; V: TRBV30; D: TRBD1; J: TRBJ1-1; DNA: TGTGCCTGGAGTGACCGGGACAGGGGTAGAGAAGCTTTCTTT; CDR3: CAWSDRDRGREAFF
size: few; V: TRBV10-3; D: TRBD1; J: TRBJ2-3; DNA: TGTGCCATCAGTGAGTCTTTGAGGGGGACAGGACTCTGGGATACGCAGTATTTT; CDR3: CAISESLRGTGLWDTQYF
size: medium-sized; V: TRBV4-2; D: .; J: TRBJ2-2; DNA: TGTGCCAGCAGCCAAGTTGGCGAGCTACTGGCCGGGGAGCTGTTTTTT; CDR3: CASSQVGELLAGELFF
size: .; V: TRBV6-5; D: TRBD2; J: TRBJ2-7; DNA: TGTGCCAGCAGCCCGAGAGGGAGGGCCGAGGAGCAGTACTTC; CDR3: CASSPRGRAEEQYF
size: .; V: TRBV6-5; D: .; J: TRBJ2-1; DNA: TGTGCCAGCAGTTCCGGCAGCCAGGGCCGTAATGAGCAGTTCTTC; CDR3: CASSSGSQGRNEQFF
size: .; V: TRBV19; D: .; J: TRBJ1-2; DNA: TGTGCCAGTACCTCGAGTCGTGCCCATTCCTATGGCTACACCTTC; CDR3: CASTSSRAHSYGYTF
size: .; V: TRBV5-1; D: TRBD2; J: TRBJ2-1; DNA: TGCGCCAGCAGCTTGGGGACTAGCGGGAATGAGCAGTTCTTC; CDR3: CASSLGTSGNEQFF
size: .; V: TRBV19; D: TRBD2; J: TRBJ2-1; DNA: TGTGCCAGTAGTATATCGGTCGGGGCGGGAGCGACCCGATACAATGAGCAGTTCTTC; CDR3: CASSISVGAGATRYNEQFF
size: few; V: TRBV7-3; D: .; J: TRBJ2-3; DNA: TGTGCCAGCAGCTTAATTGGGGGGAGTGCAGATACGCAGTATTTT; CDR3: CASSLIGGSADTQYF
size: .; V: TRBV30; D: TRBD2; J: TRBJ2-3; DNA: TGTGCCTGGAGTGGAGGACTAGCGGGAAAAACTAGCACAGATACGCAGTATTTT; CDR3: CAWSGGLAGKTSTDTQYF
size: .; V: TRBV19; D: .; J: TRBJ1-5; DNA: TGTGCCAGTAGGCCATCCTTTTTTAGCAATCAGCCCCAGCATTTT; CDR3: CASRPSFFSNQPQHF